Listed below are T cell receptor beta chains from one sample, sequenced in a study of cytomegalovirus exposure and HLA in healthy donors. Measured with immunoSEQ multiplex PCR; TCRdb has only the in-frame clones, and not every one. The sample shows more than 80,000 clones, 71% of them seen only once. The sample taken for sequencing was PBMCs. All receptors derive from a female donor in good health and CMV-seronegative. Each CDR3 is given with its conserved first and last residue. A D gene is named only where the DNA matches it firmly. Expanded clones get a size class; other rows say once, few or many, or leave the size out.

clone size,D gene,V gene,J gene,CDR3 DNA,CDR3 protein
NA,NA,TRBV7-8,TRBJ2-1,TGTGCCAGCAGCTTAAGTGGCAGCGGAGGCTCCTACAATGAGCAGTTCTTC,CASSLSGSGGSYNEQFF
NA,NA,TRBV7-8,TRBJ1-4,TGTGCCAGCAGCACCCCCCCGACAGACCTCCGGGTTAATGAAAAACTGTTTTTT,CASSTPPTDLRVNEKLFF
NA,TRBD1,TRBV7-9,TRBJ1-2,TGTGCCAGCAGTCGGACAGGGGTGAACTATGGCTACACCTTC,CASSRTGVNYGYTF
NA,NA,TRBV18,TRBJ2-7,TGTGCCAGCTCACCAACCCGGACAGTTGCCTACGAGCAGTACTTC,CASSPTRTVAYEQYF
NA,NA,TRBV2,TRBJ2-7,TGTGCCAGCAGCCTGACAGCCTCCTACGAGCAGTACTTC,CASSLTASYEQYF
NA,TRBD1,TRBV15,TRBJ2-1,TGTGCCACCAGCAGGGGGGGACAGGCCACCTACAATGAGCAGTTCTTC,CATSRGGQATYNEQFF
NA,NA,TRBV10-2,TRBJ1-1,TGCGCCAGCACGGAACAGGTGAACACTGAAGCTTTCTTT,CASTEQVNTEAFF
NA,TRBD1,TRBV19,TRBJ2-5,TGTGCCAGTAGTGTTACAGGGGACCCAGAGACCCAGTACTTC,CASSVTGDPETQYF
NA,NA,TRBV5-5,TRBJ1-1,TGTGCCAGCAGCGCCTCATCAGTAGCTTTCTTT,CASSASSVAFF
once,NA,TRBV6-5,TRBJ1-2,TGTGCCAGCAGTTCCCGGGGAGCCTTCTATGGCTACACCTTC,CASSSRGAFYGYTF
NA,NA,TRBV7-9,TRBJ2-1,TGTGCCAGCAGCTCCTTTCAGGGAAGGTCCTACAATGAGCAGTTCTTC,CASSSFQGRSYNEQFF
once,TRBD2,TRBV4-2,TRBJ2-2,TGTGCCAGCAGCCAAGAGGGACGGGGGGCCGGGGAGCTGTTTTTT,CASSQEGRGAGELFF
once,NA,TRBV19,TRBJ1-1,TGTGCCAGTAGTGATGGAGGGATGGCTTTCTTT,CASSDGGMAFF
NA,NA,TRBV5-1,TRBJ2-3,TGCGCCAGCAGCCGTCCGCAGGGAAGCCTAGCGAGAAGGGCGGATACGCAGTATTTT,CASSRPQGSLARRADTQYF
NA,NA,TRBV7-9,TRBJ2-2,TGTGCCAGCAGCTTTAGCGGAGTCCACACCGGGGAGCTGTTTTTT,CASSFSGVHTGELFF
NA,TRBD1,TRBV30,TRBJ1-3,TGTGCCTGGAAATCATTGGGACAGGGACATGGAAACACCATATATTTT,CAWKSLGQGHGNTIYF
NA,NA,TRBV29-1,TRBJ1-5,TGCAGCGTTGCCTTTTCAGGGGATCGAAATCAGCCCCAGCATTTT,CSVAFSGDRNQPQHF
NA,NA,TRBV6-6,TRBJ1-2,TGTGCCAGCAGTTACTCATCGCAGGGTGGGTATGGCTACACCTTC,CASSYSSQGGYGYTF
few,TRBD2,TRBV2,TRBJ2-5,TGTGCCAGCAGTCGACTAGCGGGAGGAGAAGAGACCCAGTACTTC,CASSRLAGGEETQYF
NA,NA,TRBV25-1,TRBJ2-7,TGTGCCTCTCAGAGCGCCTACGAGCAGTACTTC,CASQSAYEQYF
NA,TRBD1,TRBV19,TRBJ2-2,TGTGCCAGTAGTCACCGGGCGACAGGGGGAAACGGGGAGCTGTTTTTT,CASSHRATGGNGELFF
NA,NA,TRBV23-1,TRBJ2-3,TGCGCCAGCCCAAAACAGGGTTCTAGCACAGATACGCAGTATTTT,CASPKQGSSTDTQYF
NA,TRBD1,TRBV29-1,TRBJ2-7,TGCAGCGTTGAAGGACAGGGTGAGGCCTACGAGCAGTACTTC,CSVEGQGEAYEQYF
NA,TRBD1,TRBV29-1,TRBJ2-4,TGCAGCGTTGCCAGACCGGGACAGGGGGCTCGGCGGGCCAAAAACATTCAGTACTTC,CSVARPGQGARRAKNIQYF
NA,NA,TRBV5-5,TRBJ2-1,TGTGCCAGCAGCAGCGGATGGAAGCAACATGAGCAGTTCTTC,CASSSGWKQHEQFF
NA,TRBD1,TRBV28,TRBJ2-6,TGTGCCAGCAGTTCACGACAGGGGCTCGGCTCTGGGGCCAACGTCCTGACTTTC,CASSSRQGLGSGANVLTF
NA,NA,TRBV29-1,TRBJ1-2,TGCAGCGTTGAAGAGAGACTCGTCTATGGCTACACCTTC,CSVEERLVYGYTF
NA,NA,TRBV13,TRBJ1-2,TGTGCCAGCAGCCTTCAGGGATATGGCTACACCTTC,CASSLQGYGYTF
NA,NA,TRBV9,TRBJ2-4,TGTGCCAGCAGCGTAGACTTCCGGCGGGACATTCAGTACTTC,CASSVDFRRDIQYF
NA,NA,TRBV27,TRBJ2-7,TGTGCCAGCAGTTTACGGGGTTACCCCCTATCCTACGAGCAGTACTTC,CASSLRGYPLSYEQYF
NA,TRBD1,TRBV5-8,TRBJ1-5,TGTGCCAGCAGCTTGGACAGGGGAAGCAATCAGCCCCAGCATTTT,CASSLDRGSNQPQHF
NA,TRBD1,TRBV6-5,TRBJ1-1,TGTGCCAGCAGTTCAGGGGGGAACACTGAAGCTTTCTTT,CASSSGGNTEAFF
few,TRBD2,TRBV7-9,TRBJ2-7,TGTGCCAGCAGCCCCGGACTAGCGGGACCCGCCTACGAGCAGTACTTC,CASSPGLAGPAYEQYF
NA,TRBD2,TRBV7-8,TRBJ2-7,TGTGCCAGCAGCCCCACCGCCGGGAGGGCAGGAGAGCAGTACTTC,CASSPTAGRAGEQYF
few,NA,TRBV19,TRBJ1-1,TGTGCCAGTAGTTGGGGGGGCCGGACTGAAGCTTTCTTT,CASSWGGRTEAFF
once,TRBD2,TRBV7-9,TRBJ2-5,TGTGCCAGCAGCGAAACTAGCGGGAGGGCAAAGACCCAGTACTTC,CASSETSGRAKTQYF
NA,NA,TRBV13,TRBJ2-7,TGTGCCAGCAGCTCGTGGACAGCCACCTACGAGCAGTACTTC,CASSSWTATYEQYF
NA,TRBD1,TRBV7-2,TRBJ2-7,TGTGCCAGCAGCTTTGCCGGGACAGGGATGTCGTACGAGCAGTACTTC,CASSFAGTGMSYEQYF
few,NA,TRBV29-1,TRBJ2-7,TGCAGCGCAGGACACCCTCTCGAGCAGTACTTC,CSAGHPLEQYF
NA,NA,TRBV2,TRBJ2-3,TGTGCCAGTATGGAGTCCCAAGGGGGCACAGATACGCAGTATTTT,CASMESQGGTDTQYF
NA,TRBD1,TRBV2,TRBJ2-1,TGTGCCAGCAGAGGGACAGGGGCGTACAATGAGCAGTTCTTC,CASRGTGAYNEQFF
few,TRBD2,TRBV10-3,TRBJ2-5,TGTGCCATCAGTGCACTAGCGGGAGGGCTGGAGACCCAGTACTTC,CAISALAGGLETQYF
NA,NA,TRBV10-3,TRBJ2-3,TGTGCCCCTCCTCCGGATACGCAGTATTTT,CAPPPDTQYF
NA,TRBD1,TRBV19,TRBJ2-7,TGTGCCAGTAGTATAAGAATGGGACAGGGGATCGACGAGCAGTACTTC,CASSIRMGQGIDEQYF
once,NA,TRBV7-2,TRBJ2-7,TGTGCCAGCAGCTTAGACTATCCCTACGAGCAGTACTTC,CASSLDYPYEQYF
NA,NA,TRBV2,TRBJ2-3,TGTGCCAGCAGTGAGAGGTTCACCTATTCAGATACGCAGTATTTT,CASSERFTYSDTQYF
NA,NA,TRBV29-1,TRBJ1-1,TGCAGCGTTGAAGGTTCGGGGCGGGGAGGAAAGAACACTGAAGCTTTCTTT,CSVEGSGRGGKNTEAFF
NA,NA,TRBV2,TRBJ2-7,TGTGCCAGCAGTTTCCGGGGAGACGAGCAGTACTTC,CASSFRGDEQYF
NA,TRBD1,TRBV30,TRBJ1-3,TGTGCCTGGAGTGGATCGGGACAGTTCAACACCATATATTTT,CAWSGSGQFNTIYF
NA,TRBD2,TRBV6-5,TRBJ2-2,TGTGCCAGCAGTTACGGGCGGGAGTGGGTCACCGGGGAGCTGTTTTTT,CASSYGREWVTGELFF
NA,TRBD2,TRBV19,TRBJ2-1,TGTGCCAGTAGGGCGGGAGGGGCCTTCAATGAGCAGTTCTTC,CASRAGGAFNEQFF